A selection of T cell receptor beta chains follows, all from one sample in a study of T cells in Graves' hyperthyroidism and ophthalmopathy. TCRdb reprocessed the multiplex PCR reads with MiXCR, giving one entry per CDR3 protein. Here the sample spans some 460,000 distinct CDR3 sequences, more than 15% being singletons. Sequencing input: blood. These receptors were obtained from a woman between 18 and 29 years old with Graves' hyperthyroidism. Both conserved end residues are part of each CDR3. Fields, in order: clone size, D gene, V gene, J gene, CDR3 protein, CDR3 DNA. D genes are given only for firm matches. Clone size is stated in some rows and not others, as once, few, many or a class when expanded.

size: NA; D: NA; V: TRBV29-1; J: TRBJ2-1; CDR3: CSSQGGAYNEQFF; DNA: TGCAGCTCACAGGGAGGCGCCTACAATGAGCAGTTCTTC
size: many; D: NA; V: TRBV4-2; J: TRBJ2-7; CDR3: CASSPETGYSYEQYF; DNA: TGTGCCAGCAGCCCCGAGACAGGCTACTCCTACGAGCAGTACTTC
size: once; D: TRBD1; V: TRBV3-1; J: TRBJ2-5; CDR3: CASSIRDRGLETQYF; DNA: TGTGCCAGCAGCATCCGGGACAGGGGGCTGGAGACCCAGTACTTC
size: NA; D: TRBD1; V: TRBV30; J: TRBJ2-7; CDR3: CAWRVQGAKEQYF; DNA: TGTGCCTGGAGGGTCCAGGGGGCGAAAGAGCAGTACTTC
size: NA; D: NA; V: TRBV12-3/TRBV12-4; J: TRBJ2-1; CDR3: CASSLNSPLGPEQFF; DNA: TGTGCCAGCAGTTTAAACAGCCCCCTAGGACCCGAGCAGTTCTTC
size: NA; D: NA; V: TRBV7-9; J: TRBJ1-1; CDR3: CASSLSGGGNTEAFF; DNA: TGTGCCAGCAGCTTAAGTGGGGGGGGGAACACTGAAGCTTTCTTT
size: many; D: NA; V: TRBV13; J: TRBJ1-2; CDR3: CASSLNQGAGYTF; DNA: TGTGCCAGCAGCTTGAACCAAGGGGCCGGCTACACCTTC
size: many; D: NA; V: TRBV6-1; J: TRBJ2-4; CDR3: CASSEKTIQYF; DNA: TGTGCCAGCAGTGAAAAGACTATTCAGTACTTC
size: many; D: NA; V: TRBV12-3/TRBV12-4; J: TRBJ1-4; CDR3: CASSPPKGGGEKLFF; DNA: TGTGCCAGCAGTCCCCCGAAGGGGGGCGGGGAAAAACTGTTTTTT
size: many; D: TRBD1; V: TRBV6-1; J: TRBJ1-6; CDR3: CASSEAQGVRGPLHF; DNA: TGTGCCAGCAGTGAAGCGCAGGGGGTTAGAGGACCCCTCCACTTT
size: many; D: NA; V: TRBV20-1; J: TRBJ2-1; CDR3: CSARGLVGDNEQFF; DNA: TGCAGTGCTAGAGGACTAGTAGGCGACAATGAGCAGTTCTTC
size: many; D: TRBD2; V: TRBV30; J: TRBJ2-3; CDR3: CAWSVSGGADTQYF; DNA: TGTGCCTGGAGTGTAAGCGGGGGCGCAGATACGCAGTATTTT
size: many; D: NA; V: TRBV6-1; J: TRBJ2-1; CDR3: CASSYSTGKVYNEQFF; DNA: TGTGCCAGCAGTTATTCAACAGGGAAGGTCTACAATGAGCAGTTCTTC
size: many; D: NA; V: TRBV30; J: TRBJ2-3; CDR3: CAWTPFDGALTDTQYF; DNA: TGTGCCTGGACTCCCTTCGACGGAGCCCTCACAGATACGCAGTATTTT
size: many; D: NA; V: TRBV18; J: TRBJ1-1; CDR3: CASSPWGLNTEAFF; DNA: TGTGCCAGCTCACCATGGGGTCTGAACACTGAAGCTTTCTTT
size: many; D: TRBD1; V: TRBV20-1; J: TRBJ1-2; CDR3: CSAPGQEGKGYTF; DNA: TGCAGTGCCCCCGGACAGGAAGGGAAGGGCTACACCTTC
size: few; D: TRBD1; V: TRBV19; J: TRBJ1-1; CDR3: CASSPSGGGTEAFF; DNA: TGTGCCAGTAGTCCCTCAGGGGGAGGTACTGAAGCTTTCTTT
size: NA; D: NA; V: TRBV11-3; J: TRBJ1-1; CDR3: CASSLAGDGGAEAFF; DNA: TGTGCCAGCAGCTTAGCAGGGGACGGGGGCGCTGAAGCTTTCTTT
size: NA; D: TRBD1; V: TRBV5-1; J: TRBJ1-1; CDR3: CASNRGDRTTEAFF; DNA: TGCGCCAGCAACCGCGGGGACAGAACTACCGAAGCTTTCTTT
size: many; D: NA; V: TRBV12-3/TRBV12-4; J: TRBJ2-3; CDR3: CASSLRPGTDTQYF; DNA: TGTGCCAGCAGTTTGCGCCCTGGCACAGATACGCAGTATTTT
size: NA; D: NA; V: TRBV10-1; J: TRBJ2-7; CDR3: CASIQRRCSYEQYF; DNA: TGCGCCAGCATTCAGAGGAGGTGCTCCTACGAGCAGTACTTC
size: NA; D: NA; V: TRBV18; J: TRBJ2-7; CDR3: CASSPPGQTYEQYF; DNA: TGTGCCAGCTCACCACCAGGGCAGACCTACGAGCAGTACTTC
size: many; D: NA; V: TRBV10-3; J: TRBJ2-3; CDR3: CAISGGEDVASTDTQYF; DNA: TGTGCCATCAGTGGTGGAGAAGACGTAGCTAGCACAGATACGCAGTATTTT
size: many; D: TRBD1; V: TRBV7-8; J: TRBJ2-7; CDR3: CATTGQFYEQYF; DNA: TGTGCCACGACGGGACAGTTCTACGAGCAGTACTTC
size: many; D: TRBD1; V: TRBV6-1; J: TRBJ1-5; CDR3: CASRTPGQGGFSNQPQHF; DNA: TGTGCCAGCAGAACCCCGGGACAGGGCGGGTTTAGCAATCAGCCCCAGCATTTT
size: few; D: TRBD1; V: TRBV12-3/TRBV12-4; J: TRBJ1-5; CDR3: CASSFSYRDRGNQPQHF; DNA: TGTGCCAGCAGTTTTAGCTACCGGGACAGGGGCAATCAGCCCCAGCATTTT
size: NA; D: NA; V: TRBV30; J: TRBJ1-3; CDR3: CAWSFTNGPGNTIYF; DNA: TGTGCCTGGAGTTTTACAAATGGCCCTGGAAACACCATATATTTT
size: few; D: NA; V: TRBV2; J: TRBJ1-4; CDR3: CAWMSSSFGEKLFF; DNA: TGTGCCTGGATGTCTTCCAGCTTCGGCGAAAAACTGTTTTTT
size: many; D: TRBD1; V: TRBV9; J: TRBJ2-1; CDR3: CASSVTDRTDNEQFF; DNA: TGTGCCAGCAGCGTTACGGACAGGACGGACAATGAGCAGTTCTTC
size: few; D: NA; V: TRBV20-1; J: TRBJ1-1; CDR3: CSARGPSGLNTEAFF; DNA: TGCAGTGCTAGAGGTCCTAGTGGGTTGAACACTGAAGCTTTCTTT
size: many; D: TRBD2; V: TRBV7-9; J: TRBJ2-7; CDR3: CASSFLAGGFYEQYF; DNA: TGTGCCAGCAGCTTCCTAGCGGGGGGATTCTACGAGCAGTACTTC
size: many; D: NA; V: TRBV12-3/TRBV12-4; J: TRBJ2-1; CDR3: CASSDPRLNEQFF; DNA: TGTGCCAGCAGCGACCCACGGCTTAATGAGCAGTTCTTC
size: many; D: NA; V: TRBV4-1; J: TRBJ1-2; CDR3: CASRLTDNYGYTF; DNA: TGCGCCAGCAGACTGACGGATAACTATGGCTACACCTTC
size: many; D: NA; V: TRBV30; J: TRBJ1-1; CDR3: CAWSRGGTEAFF; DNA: TGTGCCTGGAGTAGGGGTGGGACTGAAGCTTTCTTT
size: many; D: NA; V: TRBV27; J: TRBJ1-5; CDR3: CASRKGRVSNQPQHF; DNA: TGTGCCAGCAGAAAGGGGAGGGTGAGCAATCAGCCCCAGCATTTT
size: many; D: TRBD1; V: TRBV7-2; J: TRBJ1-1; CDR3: CASSYNRGTEAFF; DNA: TGTGCCAGCAGCTATAACAGGGGCACTGAAGCTTTCTTT
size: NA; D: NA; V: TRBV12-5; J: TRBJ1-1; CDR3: CASGLVLGRVNTEAFF; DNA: TGTGCTAGTGGTTTGGTACTCGGACGGGTGAACACTGAAGCTTTCTTT
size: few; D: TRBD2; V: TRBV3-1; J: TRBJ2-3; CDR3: CASSQDELAGGGTDTQYF; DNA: TGTGCCAGCAGCCAAGATGAACTAGCGGGAGGAGGCACAGATACGCAGTATTTT
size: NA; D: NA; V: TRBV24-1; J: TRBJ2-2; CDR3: CATSEWATGELFF; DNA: TGTGCCACCAGTGAGTGGGCCACCGGGGAGCTGTTTTTT
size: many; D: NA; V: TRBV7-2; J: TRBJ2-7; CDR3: CASSLGRGRTYEQYF; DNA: TGTGCCAGCAGCTTAGGGCGGGGTCGAACCTACGAGCAGTACTTC
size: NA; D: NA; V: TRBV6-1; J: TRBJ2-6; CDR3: CATRFKNSGANVLTF; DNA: TGTGCCACCAGGTTCAAAAACTCTGGGGCCAACGTCCTGACTTTC